One sample yielded the 14 T cell receptor beta chains listed below, sequenced in a study of blood T cells in healthy people across ages. For the second PCR, which ran for 7 to 11 cycles, a sample-barcoded 5' primer and a J-beta primer mix were used. In TCRdb, the 5' RACE reads were re-called with MiXCR into one record per CDR3 protein. The table has 600,000 to 850,000 distinct CDR3 sequences, roughly 47% seen once. The sequencing sample was made of blood. The receptors here all came from a woman in her sixties in good health.

This clonotype was counted once. This rearrangement joins TRBV20-1 to TRBJ2-5; D is unresolved. V was trimmed by 5 bases and J by 2 bases, leaving 9 bases between them. The CDR3 extends over 12 amino acids. The germline CDR1 and CDR2 sequences are DFQATT and SNEGSKA (reference sequence). Here the CDR3 DNA reads TGCAGTGCTCCGCTTCAGCAAGAGACCCAGTACTTC. It yields the protein CSAPLQQETQYF.

The chain couples TRBV12-3 or TRBV12-4 to TRBJ2-1, with D possibly TRBD2 on 5 matching bases. The CDR3 is 13 amino acids. Trimming took 3 bases from V and 7 from J, leaving 10 bases between them. The chain's CDR3 is CASSLAWENEQFF. The CDR3 bases are TGTGCCAGCAGTTTGGCGTGGGAGAATGAGCAGTTCTTC.

The chain employs TRBV12-3 or TRBV12-4 and TRBJ2-1, with unresolved D. The germline V and J ends were trimmed by 1 base and 6 bases, with 13 bases remaining between them. This CDR3 has 15 residues. The CDR3 reads CASSLGLTGVNEQFF. CDR3 DNA: TGTGCCAGCAGTTTAGGGCTAACGGGTGTCAATGAGCAGTTCTTC.

This clonotype came up many times. The chain combines TRBV12-3 or TRBV12-4 with TRBJ2-3; tentative D call: TRBD1 (6 bases). The CDR3 length is 14 residues. The V gene lost 6 bases and the J gene lost 6 bases, with 16 bases spanning the gap. CDR3 region: CASRAQGFLDTQYF. The DNA of the CDR3 is TGTGCCAGCAGAGCACAGGGTTTTCTGGATACGCAGTATTTT.

The chain has TRBV4-1 and TRBJ1-2, with TRBD1 matching 7 bases. The CDR3 covers 16 residues. Germline CDR1 MGHRA, CDR2 YSYEKL. The V segment lost 3 bases and the J segment 0 bases; nucleotides outside the gene matches: 7. Here the CDR3 DNA reads TGCGCCAGCAGCCAGGAAAGACAGGGAGCTAACTATGGCTACACCTTC. Encoded protein: CASSQERQGANYGYTF.

The chain couples TRBV5-1 to TRBJ2-7; the match to TRBD1 covers 7 bases. J was trimmed by 0 bases and V by 2 bases; bases with no gene match: 5. The CDR3 is made up of 15 amino acids. Germline assignment: CDR1 SGHRS and CDR2 YFSETQ. CDR3 region: CASSFLQGSSYEQYF. CDR3 nucleotides: TGCGCCAGCAGCTTCTTACAGGGGAGCTCCTACGAGCAGTACTTC.

CDR3 region: CAINSGGKETQYF. The CDR3 DNA follows: TGTGCCATCAATAGCGGGGGGAAAGAGACCCAGTACTTC. The genes are TRBV10-3 and TRBJ2-4, with 10 nucleotides matching TRBD2. The closer fit of TRBJ2-5 to the DNA end suggests the J call may be wrong. This CDR3 has 13 residues. The germline gives CDR1 ENHRY, CDR2 SYGVKD.

V is TRBV9 and J is TRBJ1-1; D is possibly TRBD1 (6 bases). The CDR3 length is 14 residues. V lost 2 bases to trimming and J lost 1 base, with 9 bases between them. From germline, CDR1 is SGDLS and CDR2 YYNGEE. CDR3 DNA: TGTGCCAGCAGCGTTACGACAGGGAACACTGAAGCTTTCTTT. This translates into CASSVTTGNTEAFF.

This chain uses TRBV12-3 or TRBV12-4 with TRBJ2-7; D is uncertain. The J call may be incorrect, as the DNA end agrees better with TRBJ2-5. The CDR3 covers 11 residues. CDR3: CASSLEQTQYF. DNA for the CDR3: TGTGCCAGCAGTTTAGAGCAGACCCAGTACTTC.

This clonotype was seen only a few times. The chain recombines TRBV18 with TRBJ2-7, with 7 bases identical to TRBD2. The CDR3 is 16 residues long. V gave up 6 bases and J gave up 2 bases; unmatched junction bases: 13. Germline CDR1 and CDR2: KGHSH and LQKENI. The CDR3 nucleotides are TGTGCCAGCTCTCTCGGGACTAACCTAAAAACCTACGAGCAGTACTTC. Encoded protein: CASSLGTNLKTYEQYF.

This clonotype has only a few counts. The J gene is TRBJ1-4, the V gene TRBV7-9; D may be TRBD1 (5 bases). Looked up from germline, CDR1 is SEHNR and CDR2 is FQNEAQ (reference sequence). V lost 3 bases to trimming and J lost 11 bases, with 16 bases between them. The CDR3 has 14 amino acids. This CDR3 reads CASSFSPTADKLFF. CDR3 in DNA: TGTGCCAGCAGCTTCAGCCCGACAGCAGACAAACTGTTTTTT.

This chain connects TRBV20-1 to TRBJ1-5, with D maybe TRBD1 (6 bases). The V gene's germline CDR1 is DFQATT and CDR2 SNEGSKA (reference sequence). The CDR3 is 15 amino acids. Deletions cut 3 bases from V and 6 bases from J, with 18 bases between. The CDR3 here is CSARDLAGALQPQHF. Here the CDR3 DNA reads TGCAGTGCTAGGGACCTGGCAGGGGCCCTTCAGCCCCAGCATTTT.

This clonotype was counted a few times. J is TRBJ2-1 and V is TRBV18, with 7 bases that match TRBD1. The V and J ends lost 2 bases and 14 bases, in that order; junction bases with no gene match: 12. Germline V gives CDR1 KGHSH, CDR2 LQKENI. The CDR3 extends over 14 amino acids. Written as DNA, the CDR3 is TGTGCCAGCTCACCAGGCCTCTTCGGACAGGACAAGTTCTTC. It encodes CASSPGLFGQDKFF.

CDR3 residues: CASSPAGGVSYEQYF. The CDR3 DNA follows: TGTGCCAGCAGTCCAGCGGGGGGGGTCTCCTACGAGCAGTACTTC. This rearrangement joins TRBV6-6 to TRBJ2-7; 10 nucleotides line up with TRBD2. CDR3 length: 15 amino acids. The trim removed 5 bases at V and 0 bases at J, leaving 4 bases unmatched. Germline assignment: CDR1 MNHNY and CDR2 SVGAGI (reference sequence).